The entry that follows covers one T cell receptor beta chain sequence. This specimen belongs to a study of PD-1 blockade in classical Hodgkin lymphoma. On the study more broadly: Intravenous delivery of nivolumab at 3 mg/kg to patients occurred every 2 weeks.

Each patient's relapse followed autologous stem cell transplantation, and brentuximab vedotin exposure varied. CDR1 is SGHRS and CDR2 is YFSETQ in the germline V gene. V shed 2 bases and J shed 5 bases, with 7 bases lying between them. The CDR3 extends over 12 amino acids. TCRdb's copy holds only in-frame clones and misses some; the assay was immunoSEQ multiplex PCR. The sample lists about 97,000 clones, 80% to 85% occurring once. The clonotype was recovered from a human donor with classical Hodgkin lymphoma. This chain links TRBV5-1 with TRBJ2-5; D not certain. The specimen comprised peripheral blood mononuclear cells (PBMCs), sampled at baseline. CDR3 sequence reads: CASSFRRETQYF. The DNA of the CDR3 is TGCGCCAGCAGCTTCCGGCGGGAGACCCAGTACTTC.